Sequencing of this T cell receptor beta chain was carried out in a study of beta chain features in type 1 diabetes. V gave up 5 bases and J gave up 4 bases, with 15 bases separating them. The CDR3 is 15 residues long. Germline assignment: CDR1 SGHTA and CDR2 FQGNSA. TCRB transcripts that were expressed got sequenced, as all of the isolated RNA had been reverse transcribed. The data were produced by immunoSEQ multiplex PCR, yet TCRdb's version contains in-frame clones alone and is incomplete. In the table there are 250,000 or so clones, 27% of which are singletons. Source material: central memory CD4+ T cells from blood. The gene calls are TRBV7-2 and TRBJ2-4; D unclear. This clonotype was sampled from a man younger than 45 in good health. The CDR3 DNA is TGTGCCAGCAGCGTTTTGGGCGACAAGAAAAACATTCAGTACTTC. Translating it yields CASSVLGDKKNIQYF.